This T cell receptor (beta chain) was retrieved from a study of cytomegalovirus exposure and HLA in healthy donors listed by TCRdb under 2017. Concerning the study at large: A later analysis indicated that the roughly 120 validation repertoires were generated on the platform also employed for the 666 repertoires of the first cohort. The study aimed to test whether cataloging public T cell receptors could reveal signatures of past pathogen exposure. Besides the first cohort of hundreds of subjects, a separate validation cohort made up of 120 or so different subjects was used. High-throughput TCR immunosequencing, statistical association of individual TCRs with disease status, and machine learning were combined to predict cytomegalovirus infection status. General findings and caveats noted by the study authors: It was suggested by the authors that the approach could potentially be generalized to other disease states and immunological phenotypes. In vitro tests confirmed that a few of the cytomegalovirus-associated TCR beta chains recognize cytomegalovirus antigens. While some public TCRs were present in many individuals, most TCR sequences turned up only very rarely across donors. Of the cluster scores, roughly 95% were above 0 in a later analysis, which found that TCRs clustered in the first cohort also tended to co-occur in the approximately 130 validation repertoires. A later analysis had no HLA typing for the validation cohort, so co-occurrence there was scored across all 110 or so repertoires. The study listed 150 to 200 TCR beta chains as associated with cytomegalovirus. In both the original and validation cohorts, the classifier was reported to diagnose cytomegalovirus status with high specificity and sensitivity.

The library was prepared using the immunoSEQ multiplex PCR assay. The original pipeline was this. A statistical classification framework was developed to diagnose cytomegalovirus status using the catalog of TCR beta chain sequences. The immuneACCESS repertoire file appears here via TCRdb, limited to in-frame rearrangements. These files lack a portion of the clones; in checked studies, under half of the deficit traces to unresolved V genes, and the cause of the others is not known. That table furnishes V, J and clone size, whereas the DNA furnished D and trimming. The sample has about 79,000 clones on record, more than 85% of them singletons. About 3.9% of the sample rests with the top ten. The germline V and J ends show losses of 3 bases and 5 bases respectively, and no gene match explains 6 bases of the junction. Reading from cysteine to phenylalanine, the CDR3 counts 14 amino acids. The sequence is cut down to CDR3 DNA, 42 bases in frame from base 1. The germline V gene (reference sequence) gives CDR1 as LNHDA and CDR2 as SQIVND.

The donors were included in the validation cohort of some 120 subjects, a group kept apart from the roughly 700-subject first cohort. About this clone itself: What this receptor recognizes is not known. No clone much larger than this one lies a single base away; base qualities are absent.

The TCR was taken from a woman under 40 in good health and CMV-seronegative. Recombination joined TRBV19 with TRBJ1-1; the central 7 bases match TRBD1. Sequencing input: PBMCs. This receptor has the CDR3 CASSIEGANTEAFF. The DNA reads TGTGCCAGTAGTATCGAGGGGGCGAATACTGAAGCTTTCTTT.